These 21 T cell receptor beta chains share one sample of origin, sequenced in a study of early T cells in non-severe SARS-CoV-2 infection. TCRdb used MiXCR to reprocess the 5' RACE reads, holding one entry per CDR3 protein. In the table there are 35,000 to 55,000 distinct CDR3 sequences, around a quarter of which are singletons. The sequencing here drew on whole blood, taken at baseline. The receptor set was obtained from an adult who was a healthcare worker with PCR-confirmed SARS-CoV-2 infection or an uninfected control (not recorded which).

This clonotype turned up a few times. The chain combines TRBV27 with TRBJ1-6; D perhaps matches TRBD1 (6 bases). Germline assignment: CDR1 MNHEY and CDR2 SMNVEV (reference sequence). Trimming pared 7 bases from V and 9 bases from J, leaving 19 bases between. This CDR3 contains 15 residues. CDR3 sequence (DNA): TGTGCCAGCACCCTAGGACAGTCCGGAACTTCACCCCTCCACTTT. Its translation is CASTLGQSGTSPLHF.

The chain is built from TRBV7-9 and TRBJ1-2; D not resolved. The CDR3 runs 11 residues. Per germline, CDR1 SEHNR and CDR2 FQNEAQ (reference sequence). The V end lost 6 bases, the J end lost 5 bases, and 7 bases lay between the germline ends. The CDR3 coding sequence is TGTGCCAGCAGGCCTCGATATGGCTACACCTTC. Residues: CASRPRYGYTF.

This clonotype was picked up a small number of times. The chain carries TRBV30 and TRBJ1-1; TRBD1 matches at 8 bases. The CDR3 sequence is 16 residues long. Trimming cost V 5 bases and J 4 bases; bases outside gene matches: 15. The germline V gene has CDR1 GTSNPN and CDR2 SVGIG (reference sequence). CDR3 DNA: TGTGCCTGGGCTCGGGACAGGACCCTACGGATCACTGAAGCTTTCTTT. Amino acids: CAWARDRTLRITEAFF.

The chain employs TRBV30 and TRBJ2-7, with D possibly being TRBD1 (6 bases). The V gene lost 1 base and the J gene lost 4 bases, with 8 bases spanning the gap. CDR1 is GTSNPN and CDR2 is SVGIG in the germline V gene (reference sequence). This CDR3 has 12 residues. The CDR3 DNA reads TGTGCCTGGAGTGAAGGGGGTTACGAGCAGTACTTC. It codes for CAWSEGGYEQYF. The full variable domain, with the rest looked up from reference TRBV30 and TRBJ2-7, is SQTIHQWPATLVQPVGSPLSLECTVEGTSNPNLYWYRQAAGRGLQLLFYSVGIGQISSEVPQNLSASRPQDRQFILSSKKLLLSDSGFYLCAWSEGGYEQYFGPGTRLTVT.

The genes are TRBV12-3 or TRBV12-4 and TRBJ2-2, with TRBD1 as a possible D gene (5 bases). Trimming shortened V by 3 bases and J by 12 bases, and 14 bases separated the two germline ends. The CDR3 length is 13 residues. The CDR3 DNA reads TGTGCCAGCAGTTTTGGGCAGGGCCAGAAGCTGTTTTTT. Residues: CASSFGQGQKLFF.

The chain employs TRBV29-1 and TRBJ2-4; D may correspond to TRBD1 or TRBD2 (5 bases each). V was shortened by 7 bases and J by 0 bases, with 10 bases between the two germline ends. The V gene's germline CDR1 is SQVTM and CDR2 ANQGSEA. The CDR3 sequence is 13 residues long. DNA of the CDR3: TGCAGCGCAGGGACCGTAGCCAAAAACATTCAGTACTTC. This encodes CSAGTVAKNIQYF.

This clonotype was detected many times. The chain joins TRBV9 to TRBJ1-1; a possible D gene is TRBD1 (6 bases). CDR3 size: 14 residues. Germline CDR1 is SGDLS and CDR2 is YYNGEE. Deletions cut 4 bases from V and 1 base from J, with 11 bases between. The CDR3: CASSPDRPNTEAFF. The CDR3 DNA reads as TGTGCCAGCAGCCCCGACAGGCCGAACACTGAAGCTTTCTTT. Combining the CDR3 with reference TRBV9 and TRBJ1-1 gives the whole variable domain DSGVTQTPKHLITATGQRVTLRCSPRSGDLSVYWYQQSLDQGLQFLIQYYNGEERAKGNILERFSAQQFPDLHSELNLSSLELGDSALYFCASSPDRPNTEAFFGQGTRLTVV.

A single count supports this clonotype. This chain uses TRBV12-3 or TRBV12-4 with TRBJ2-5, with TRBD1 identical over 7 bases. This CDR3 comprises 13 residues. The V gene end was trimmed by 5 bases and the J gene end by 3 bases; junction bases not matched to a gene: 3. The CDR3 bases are TGTGCCAGCAGTCCGGGGACAGAAGAGACCCAGTACTTC. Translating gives CASSPGTEETQYF.

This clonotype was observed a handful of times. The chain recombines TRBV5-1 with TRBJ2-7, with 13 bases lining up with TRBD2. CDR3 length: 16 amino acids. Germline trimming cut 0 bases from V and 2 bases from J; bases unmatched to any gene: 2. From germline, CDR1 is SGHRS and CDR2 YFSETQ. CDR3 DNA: TGCGCCAGCAGCTTGGACACTAGCGGGGGGGCCTACGAGCAGTACTTC. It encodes CASSLDTSGGAYEQYF. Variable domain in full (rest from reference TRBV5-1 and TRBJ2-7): KAGVTQTPRYLIKTRGQQVTLSCSPISGHRSVSWYQQTPGQGLQFLFEYFSETQRNKGNFPGRFSGRQFSNSRSEMNVSTLELGDSALYLCASSLDTSGGAYEQYFGPGTRLTVT.

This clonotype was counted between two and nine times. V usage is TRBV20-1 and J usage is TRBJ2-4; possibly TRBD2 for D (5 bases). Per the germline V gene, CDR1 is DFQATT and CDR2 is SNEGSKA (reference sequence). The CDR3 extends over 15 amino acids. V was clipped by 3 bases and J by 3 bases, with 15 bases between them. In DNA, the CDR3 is TGCAGTGCTAGTCCCTACGCCGGGGACAAAAACATTCAGTACTTC. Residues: CSASPYAGDKNIQYF.

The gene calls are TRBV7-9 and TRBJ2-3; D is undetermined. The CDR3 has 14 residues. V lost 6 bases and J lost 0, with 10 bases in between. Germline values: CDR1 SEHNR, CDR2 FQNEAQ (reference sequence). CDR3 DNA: TGTGCCAGCAGTTCAACCTGGAGCACAGATACGCAGTATTTT. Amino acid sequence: CASSSTWSTDTQYF.

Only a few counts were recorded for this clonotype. The CDR3 coding sequence is TGTGCCAGCAGCTTAAGTACTGGGACAGCGGTCCGACCGTACTTC. It encodes CASSLSTGTAVRPYF. The chain combines TRBV5-6 with TRBJ2-4; 7 positions agree with TRBD1. CDR1 is SGHDT, CDR2 YYEEEE, per germline. CDR3 length: 15 residues. Germline trimming cut 2 bases from V and 15 bases from J; bases unmatched to any gene: 17.

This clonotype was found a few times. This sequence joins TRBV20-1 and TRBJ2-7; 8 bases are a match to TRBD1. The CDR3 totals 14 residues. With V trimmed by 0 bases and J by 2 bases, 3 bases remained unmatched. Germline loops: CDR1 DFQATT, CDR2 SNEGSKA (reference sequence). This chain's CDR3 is CSARDVTGAYEQYF. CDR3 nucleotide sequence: TGCAGTGCTAGAGATGTGACAGGGGCCTACGAGCAGTACTTC.

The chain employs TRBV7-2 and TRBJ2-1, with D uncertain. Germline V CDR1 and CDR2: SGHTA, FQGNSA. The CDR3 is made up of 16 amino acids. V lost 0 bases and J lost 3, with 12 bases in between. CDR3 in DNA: TGTGCCAGCAGCTTAGCCGGGTGGGCAGTCTACAATGAGCAGTTCTTC. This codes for CASSLAGWAVYNEQFF.

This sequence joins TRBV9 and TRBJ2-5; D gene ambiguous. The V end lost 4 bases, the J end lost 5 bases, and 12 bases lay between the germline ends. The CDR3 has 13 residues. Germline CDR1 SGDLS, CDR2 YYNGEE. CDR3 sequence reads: CASSPGRLETQYF. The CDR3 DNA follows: TGTGCCAGCAGCCCAGGAAGACTGGAGACCCAGTACTTC.

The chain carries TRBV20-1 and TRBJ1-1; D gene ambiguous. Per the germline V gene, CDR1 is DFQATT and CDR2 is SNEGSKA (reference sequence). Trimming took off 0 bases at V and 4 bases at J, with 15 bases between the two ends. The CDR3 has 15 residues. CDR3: CSARDLSGLSTEAFF. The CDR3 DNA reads TGCAGTGCTAGAGATCTTTCCGGTTTGAGCACTGAAGCTTTCTTT.

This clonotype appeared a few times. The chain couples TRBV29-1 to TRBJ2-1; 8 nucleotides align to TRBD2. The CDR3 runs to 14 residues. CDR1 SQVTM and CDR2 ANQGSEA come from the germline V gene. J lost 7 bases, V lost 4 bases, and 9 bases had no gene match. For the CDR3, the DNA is TGCAGCGTTGGTGGGCGGGGGGTCCTAAATGAGCAGTTCTTC. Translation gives CSVGGRGVLNEQFF.

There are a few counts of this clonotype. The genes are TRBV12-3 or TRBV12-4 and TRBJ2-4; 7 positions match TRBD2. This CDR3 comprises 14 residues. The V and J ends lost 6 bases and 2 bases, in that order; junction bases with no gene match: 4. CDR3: CASRYGGSKNIQYF. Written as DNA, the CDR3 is TGTGCCAGCAGATACGGGGGGTCCAAAAACATTCAGTACTTC.

The CDR3 sequence is CASSPRRGGDEQYF. For the CDR3, the DNA is TGTGCCAGCAGTCCCAGGCGGGGGGGCGACGAGCAGTACTTC. The V call is TRBV6-2 or TRBV6-3, the J call TRBJ2-7, with 9 bases fitting TRBD2. The CDR3 covers 14 residues. Trimming at V came to 5 bases and at J to 5 bases, leaving 7 bases not matched to a gene. Germline V gene lookup returns CDR1 MNHEY and CDR2 SVGEGT.

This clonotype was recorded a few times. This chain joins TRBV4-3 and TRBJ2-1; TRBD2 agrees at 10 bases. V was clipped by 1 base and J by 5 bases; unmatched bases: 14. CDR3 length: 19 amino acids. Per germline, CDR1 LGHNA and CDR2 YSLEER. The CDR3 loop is CASSQVTAGGDPKHNEQFF. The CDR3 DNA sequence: TGCGCCAGCAGCCAAGTTACAGCGGGGGGGGATCCAAAACACAATGAGCAGTTCTTC.

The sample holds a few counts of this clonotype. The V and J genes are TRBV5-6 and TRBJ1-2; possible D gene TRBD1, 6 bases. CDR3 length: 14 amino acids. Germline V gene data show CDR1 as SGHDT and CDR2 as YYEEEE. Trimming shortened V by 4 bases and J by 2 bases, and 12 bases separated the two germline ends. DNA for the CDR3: TGTGCCAGCAGCATTCGGACAGCGAACTATGGCTACACCTTC. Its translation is CASSIRTANYGYTF. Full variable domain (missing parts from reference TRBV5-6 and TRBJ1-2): DAGVTQSPTHLIKTRGQQVTLRCSPKSGHDTVSWYQQALGQGPQFIFQYYEEEERQRGNFPDRFSGHQFPNYSSELNVNALLLGDSALYLCASSIRTANYGYTFGSGTRLTVV.